The 9 T cell receptor beta chains in this list originate from one sample, sequenced in a study of blood T cell repertoires in COVID-19. Clones were sequenced by immunoSEQ multiplex PCR, and TCRdb holds only the in-frame ones, with some missing. The table lists hundreds of thousands of clones, about 90% of them singletons. Material: PBMCs or T cells enriched from blood (not recorded which). The receptors here all came from a woman younger than 45 who had recovered from COVID-19.

The rearrangement joins TRBV28 to TRBJ1-1; D is perhaps TRBD1 (6 bases). Germline CDR1 is MDHEN and CDR2 is SYDVKM. V gave up 3 bases and J gave up 1 base, with 9 bases separating them. This CDR3 has 14 amino acids. In DNA, the CDR3 is TGTGCCAGCAGTTTTGCAGGGGAGAACACTGAAGCTTTCTTT. It is translated as CASSFAGENTEAFF.

The rearrangement uses TRBV30 and TRBJ2-5, with D possibly TRBD1 on 7 matching bases. Germline V gives CDR1 GTSNPN, CDR2 SVGIG (reference sequence). The V and J ends lost 0 bases and 7 bases respectively, with 21 bases between them. CDR3 length: 16 residues. The chain's CDR3 is CAWSVRAGGGPATQYF. Here the CDR3 DNA reads TGTGCCTGGAGTGTACGGGCAGGGGGAGGCCCAGCGACCCAGTACTTC.

The CDR3, as DNA: TGTGCCAGCAGCATTCAGGGTAGTCCCAACAATGAGCAGTTCTTC. This sequence encodes CASSIQGSPNNEQFF. V is TRBV6-1 and J is TRBJ2-1; D is possibly TRBD1 (5 bases). The V and J ends lost 6 bases and 5 bases respectively, with 17 bases between them. Germline CDR1 reads MNHNS; CDR2 reads SASEGT. CDR3 size: 15 residues.

CDR3 sequence (DNA): TGTGCCAGCTCACCCGACAGCCTATTGGACTATGGCTACACCTTC. Translation: CASSPDSLLDYGYTF. The V and J genes are TRBV18 and TRBJ1-2; D possibly corresponds to TRBD1 (5 bases). V lost 3 bases, J lost 3 bases, and 14 bases lay in between. The CDR3 extends over 15 amino acids. Germline V CDR1 and CDR2: KGHSH, LQKENI.

The V call is TRBV2, the J call TRBJ1-1; tentative D call: TRBD1 (6 bases). Between the trimmed V and J ends, which lost 2 bases and 7 bases, there was a span of 14 bases. The germline V gene encodes CDR1 SNHLY and CDR2 FYNNEI. The CDR3 is made up of 14 amino acids. CDR3 protein: CASSELRGGHEAFF. As DNA, the CDR3 is TGTGCCAGCAGTGAATTGCGGGGGGGGCATGAAGCTTTCTTT.

The chain recombines TRBV24-1 with TRBJ2-1, with a tentative D call TRBD1 (5 bases). The CDR3 is made up of 16 amino acids. V lost 1 base to trimming and J lost 5 bases, with 14 bases between them. Germline V CDR1 and CDR2: KGHDR, SFDVKD. CDR3 amino acids: CATSDFRAGKDNEQFF. CDR3 coding DNA: TGTGCCACCAGTGATTTTCGTGCAGGGAAGGACAATGAGCAGTTCTTC.

The V gene is TRBV5-1, the J gene TRBJ1-2, with D perhaps TRBD1 (6 bases). Germline V gene data show CDR1 as SGHRS and CDR2 as YFSETQ. V lost 4 bases and J lost 4, with 11 bases in between. The length of the CDR3 is 13 residues. CDR3: CASSDRDIYGYTF. The CDR3 DNA is TGCGCCAGCAGCGACCGGGACATCTATGGCTACACCTTC. The full variable domain, in which reference TRBV5-1 and TRBJ1-2 provide the parts outside the CDR3, is KAGVTQTPRYLIKTRGQQVTLSCSPISGHRSVSWYQQTPGQGLQFLFEYFSETQRNKGNFPGRFSGRQFSNSRSEMNVSTLELGDSALYLCASSDRDIYGYTFGSGTRLTVV.

The V gene is TRBV2, the J gene TRBJ2-5, with 8 positions matching TRBD1. Germline V CDR1 and CDR2: SNHLY, FYNNEI. This CDR3 has 15 residues. V lost 2 bases and J lost 5; bases outside the gene matches: 7. The CDR3 sequence: CASSESTGGMETQYF. The CDR3 bases are TGTGCCAGCAGTGAAAGCACAGGGGGGATGGAGACCCAGTACTTC.

This clone was seen a single time. The V call is TRBV19, the J call TRBJ1-1; TRBD1 matches 8 bases. J lost 1 base, V lost 8 bases, and 9 bases had no gene match. CDR1 is LNHDA, CDR2 SQIVND, per germline (reference sequence). The CDR3 spans 15 residues. The CDR3: CASYDPGTGNTEAFF. The CDR3 region has the DNA TGTGCCAGTTACGATCCCGGGACAGGGAACACTGAAGCTTTCTTT.